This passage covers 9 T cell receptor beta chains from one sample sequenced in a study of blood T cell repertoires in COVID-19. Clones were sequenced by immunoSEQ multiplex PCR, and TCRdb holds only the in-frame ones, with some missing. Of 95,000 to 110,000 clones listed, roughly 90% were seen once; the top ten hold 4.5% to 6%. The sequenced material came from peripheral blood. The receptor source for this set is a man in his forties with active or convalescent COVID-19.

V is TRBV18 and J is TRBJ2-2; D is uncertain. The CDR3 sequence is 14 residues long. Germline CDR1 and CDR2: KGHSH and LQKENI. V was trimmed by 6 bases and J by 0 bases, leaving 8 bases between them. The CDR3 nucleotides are TGTGCCAGCTCCTCCTCCGCGAACACCGGGGAGCTGTTTTTT. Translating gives CASSSSANTGELFF.

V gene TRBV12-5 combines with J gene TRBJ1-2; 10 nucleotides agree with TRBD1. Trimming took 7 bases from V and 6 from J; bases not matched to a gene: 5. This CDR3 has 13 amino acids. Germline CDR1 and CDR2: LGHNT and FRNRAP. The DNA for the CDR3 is TGTGCTAGTGCTCCGGGGACAGGGGATGGCTACACCTTC. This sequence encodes CASAPGTGDGYTF.

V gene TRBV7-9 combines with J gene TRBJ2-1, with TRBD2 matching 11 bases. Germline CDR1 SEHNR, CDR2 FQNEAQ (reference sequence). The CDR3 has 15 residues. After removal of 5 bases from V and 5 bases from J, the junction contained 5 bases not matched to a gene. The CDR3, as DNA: TGTGCCAGCAGCGATGGACTAGCGGGTAACAATGAGCAGTTCTTC. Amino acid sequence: CASSDGLAGNNEQFF.

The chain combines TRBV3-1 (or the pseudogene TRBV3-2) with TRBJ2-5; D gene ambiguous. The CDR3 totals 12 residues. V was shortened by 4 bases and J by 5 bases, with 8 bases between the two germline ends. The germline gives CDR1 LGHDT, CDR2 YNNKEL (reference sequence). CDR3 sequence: CASSRSVETQYF. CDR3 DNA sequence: TGTGCCAGCAGCCGCAGTGTGGAGACCCAGTACTTC.

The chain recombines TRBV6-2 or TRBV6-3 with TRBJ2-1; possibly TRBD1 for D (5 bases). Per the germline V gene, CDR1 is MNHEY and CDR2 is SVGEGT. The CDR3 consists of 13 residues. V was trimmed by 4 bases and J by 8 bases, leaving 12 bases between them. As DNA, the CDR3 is TGTGCCAGCAGTTGGGTCGTAGGGGATGAGCAGTTCTTC. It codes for CASSWVVGDEQFF.

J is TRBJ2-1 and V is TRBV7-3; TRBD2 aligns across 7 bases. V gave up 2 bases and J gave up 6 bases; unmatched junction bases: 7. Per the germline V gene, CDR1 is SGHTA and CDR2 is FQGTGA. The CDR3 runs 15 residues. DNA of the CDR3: TGTGCCAGCAGCTTAGCTGGGGGGGAGCGCAATGAGCAGTTCTTC. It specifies CASSLAGGERNEQFF.

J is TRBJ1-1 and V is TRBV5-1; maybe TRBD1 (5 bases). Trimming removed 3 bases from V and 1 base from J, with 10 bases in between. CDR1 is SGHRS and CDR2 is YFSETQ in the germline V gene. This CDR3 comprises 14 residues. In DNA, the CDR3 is TGCGCCAGCAGCTGGGGGGTGTCGAACACTGAAGCTTTCTTT. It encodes CASSWGVSNTEAFF.

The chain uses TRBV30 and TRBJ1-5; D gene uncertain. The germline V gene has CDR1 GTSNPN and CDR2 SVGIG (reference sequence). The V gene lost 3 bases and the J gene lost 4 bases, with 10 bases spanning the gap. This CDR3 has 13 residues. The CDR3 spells CAWSQHKNQPQHF. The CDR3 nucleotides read TGTGCCTGGAGCCAACACAAAAATCAGCCCCAGCATTTT.

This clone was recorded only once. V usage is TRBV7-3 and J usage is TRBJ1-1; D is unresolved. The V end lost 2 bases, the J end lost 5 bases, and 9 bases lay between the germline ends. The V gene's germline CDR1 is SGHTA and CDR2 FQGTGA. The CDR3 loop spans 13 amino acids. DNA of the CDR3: TGTGCCAGCAGCTTATCGGGTGGGACTGAAGCTTTCTTT. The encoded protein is CASSLSGGTEAFF.